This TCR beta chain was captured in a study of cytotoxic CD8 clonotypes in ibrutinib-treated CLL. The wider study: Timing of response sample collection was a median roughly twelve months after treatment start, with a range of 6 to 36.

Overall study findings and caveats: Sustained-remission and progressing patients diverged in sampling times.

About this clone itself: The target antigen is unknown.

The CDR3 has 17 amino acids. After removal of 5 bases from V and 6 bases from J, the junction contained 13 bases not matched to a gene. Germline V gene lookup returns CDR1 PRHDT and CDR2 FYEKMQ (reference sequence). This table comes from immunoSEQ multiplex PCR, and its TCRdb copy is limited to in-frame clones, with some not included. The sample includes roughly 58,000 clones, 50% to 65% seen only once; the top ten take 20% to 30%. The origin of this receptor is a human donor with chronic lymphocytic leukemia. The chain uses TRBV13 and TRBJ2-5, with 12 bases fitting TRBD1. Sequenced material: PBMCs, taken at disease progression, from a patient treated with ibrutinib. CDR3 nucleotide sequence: TGTGCCAGCAGCCCCATTCCCGGGACAGGGGGCGCTCAGACCCAGTACTTC. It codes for CASSPIPGTGGAQTQYF.